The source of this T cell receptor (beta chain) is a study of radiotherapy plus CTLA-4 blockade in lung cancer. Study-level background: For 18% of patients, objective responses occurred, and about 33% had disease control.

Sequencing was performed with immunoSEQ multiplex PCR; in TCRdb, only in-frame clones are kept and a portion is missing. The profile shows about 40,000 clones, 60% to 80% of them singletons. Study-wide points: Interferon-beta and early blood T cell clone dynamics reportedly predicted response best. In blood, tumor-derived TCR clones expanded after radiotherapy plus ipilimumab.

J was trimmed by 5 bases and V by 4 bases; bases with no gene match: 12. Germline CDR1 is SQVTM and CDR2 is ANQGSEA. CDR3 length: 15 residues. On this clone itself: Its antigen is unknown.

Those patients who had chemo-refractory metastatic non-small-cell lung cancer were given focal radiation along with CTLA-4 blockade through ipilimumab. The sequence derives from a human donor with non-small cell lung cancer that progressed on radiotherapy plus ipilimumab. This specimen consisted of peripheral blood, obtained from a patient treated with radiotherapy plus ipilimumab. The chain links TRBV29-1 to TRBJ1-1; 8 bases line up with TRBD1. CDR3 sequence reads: CSVAGQLDRATEAFF. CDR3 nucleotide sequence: TGCAGCGTTGCGGGCCAACTGGACAGGGCGACTGAAGCTTTCTTT.